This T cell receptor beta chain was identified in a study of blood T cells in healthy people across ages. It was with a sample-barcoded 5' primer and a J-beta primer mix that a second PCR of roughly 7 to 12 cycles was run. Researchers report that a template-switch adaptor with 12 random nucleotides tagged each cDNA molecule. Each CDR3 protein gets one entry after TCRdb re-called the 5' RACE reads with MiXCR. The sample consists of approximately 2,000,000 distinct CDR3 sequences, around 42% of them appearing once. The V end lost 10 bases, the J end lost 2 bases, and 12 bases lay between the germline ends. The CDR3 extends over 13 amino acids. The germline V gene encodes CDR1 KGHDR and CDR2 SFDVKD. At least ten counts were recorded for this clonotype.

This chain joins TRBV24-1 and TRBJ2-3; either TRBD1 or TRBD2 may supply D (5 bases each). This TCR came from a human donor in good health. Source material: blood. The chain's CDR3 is CATSLGPTDTQYF. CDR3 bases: TGTGCCACTAGCTTGGGACCCACAGATACGCAGTATTTT.